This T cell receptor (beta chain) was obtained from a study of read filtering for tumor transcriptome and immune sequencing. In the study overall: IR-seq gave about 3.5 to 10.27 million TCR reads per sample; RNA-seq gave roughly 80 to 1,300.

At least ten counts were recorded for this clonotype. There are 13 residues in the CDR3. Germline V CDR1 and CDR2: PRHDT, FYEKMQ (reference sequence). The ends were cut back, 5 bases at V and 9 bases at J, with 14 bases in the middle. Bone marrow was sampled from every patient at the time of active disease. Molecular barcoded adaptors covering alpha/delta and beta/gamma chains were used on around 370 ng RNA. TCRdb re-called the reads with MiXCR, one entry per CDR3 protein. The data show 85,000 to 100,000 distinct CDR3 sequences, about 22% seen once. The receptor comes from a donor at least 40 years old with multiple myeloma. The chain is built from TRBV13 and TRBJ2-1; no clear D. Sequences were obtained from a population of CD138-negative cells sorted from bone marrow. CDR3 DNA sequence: TGTGCCAGCAGCCTCCGACTCTACGGTGAGCAGTTCTTC. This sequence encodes CASSLRLYGEQFF.